This TCR beta chain derives from a study of shared clonotypes between healthy human individuals (dated by TCRdb to 2019 to 2021). Notes on the research overall: The cohort included three men and a couple of women between 18 and 49 years of age. Leukapheresis yielded between about 0.85 and 10 billion PBMCs per donor. For each donor, CD4 naive and CD4 memory were each given three plates, CD8 naive was given two plates, and CD8 memory was given one plate. To increase sequencing depth and limit assay-specific biases, different laboratories used diverse techniques to prepare libraries and sequence TCR repertoires. The study deeply sequenced blood TCR repertoires of five healthy adults to estimate repertoire size and the extent of clonotype sharing between individuals.

With respect to this clone: Its antigen is not yet known. The input lacks base qualities; no much larger clone sits a single base away.

The research as a whole found: Clonotypes shared by all four sorted-subset donors showed higher generation probabilities than non-shared clonotypes. When a handful of donors were compared, the shared fraction of clonotypes was 5% to 6.5% for naive CD4, around 4% for naive CD8, roughly 2.3% for memory CD4, and 0.35% to 0.4% for memory CD8. Naive subsets generally had larger estimated clonotype richness than memory subsets did. Only blood was sampled, and tissue TCR repertoires likely differ from those in blood. Pairwise subsampling indicated that sequencing depth was expected to affect the degree of clonotype sharing among donors. Rarefaction of sorted-subset datasets indicated incomplete sequencing despite the large sequencing depth. Because the study included a small number of donors, the genetic and exposure-history diversity represented was limited.

Using the deep immunoSEQ assay, TCR CDR3 regions were amplified from genomic DNA by multiplex PCR. For each cell subset, the extracted genomic DNA was distributed evenly across all wells of several immunoSEQ 96-well plates, and each plate served as one replicate. For sorted subsets, approximately 190 ng of genomic DNA, equivalent to 25,000 to 35,000 T cell genomes, went into each replicate PCR. The purified libraries were quantified using a Qubit 3.0 fluorometer, sized with a Bioanalyzer 2100, and then quantified again using the KAPA Library Quantification kit. Every immunoSEQ 96-well plate was sequenced on a separate single-read 150-cycle Illumina NextSeq 550 flow cell. Per the original workflow: The immunoSEQ output contained only junctional sequences without quality scores, so filtering could not match that applied to full-length reads. To assign V/J genes and CDR3, sequences were annotated against IMGT germline references using PyIR, a Python wrapper for IgBLAST v1.9. Reads were filtered out if the reads had weak V/J assignments (E-value above 1e-6), no CDR3, stop codons, out-of-frame junctions, or ambiguous translated residues. V3J clonotypes were defined as sequences sharing an identical inferred V gene, J gene, and CDR3 amino acid sequence. Percentage overlap between repertoires was calculated by dividing the number of shared unique clonotypes by the size of the smaller repertoire. Repertoire richness was assessed with RTK rarefaction, the Chao1 estimator, and Recon v2.1 estimates of unobserved clonotypes. Generation probabilities for all TCRbeta clonotypes obtained by the gDNA method from a handful of donors were computed using OLGA. Entries here come from immuneACCESS through TCRdb and include only in-frame sequences with V and J called. Some clones fail to appear in such tables; in the studies checked, an unresolved V gene covers under half of the shortfall, and the cause of the remainder is unknown. V and J calls and clone size come straight from that table; D and trimming were deduced from the DNA. The sample table records some 1 million clones; 65% to 80% of these occur just once. The ten largest clones add up to around 1.5% of the sample.

Healthy HIV-negative adults with no recently reported acute infections or vaccinations were included as donors. Every donor was a Caucasian adult living in Nashville, Tennessee, USA. CD4+ T cells were enriched by magnetic negative selection; naive cells were then positively selected on CD45RA, and the negative fraction formed the memory subset. After blood collection by leukapheresis, PBMCs were isolated using Ficoll-Histopaque density gradient centrifugation and then cryopreserved in the vapor phase of liquid nitrogen. Purity and quantity of every magnetically sorted T cell population were checked by analytical flow cytometry. Genomic DNA was isolated from every sorted fraction and measured by UV absorbance on a Nanodrop 2000c. Measured from the cysteine to the phenylalanine, the CDR3 is 16 residues long. The entry retains the CDR3 DNA only, 48 bases that are in frame from base 1. Trimming leaves V shorter by 0 bases and J shorter by 6 bases, with the junction holding 11 bases beyond the gene matches. CDR1 and CDR2 were assigned from the germline V gene as SGHRS and YFSETQ.

The sequenced sample consisted of memory CD4+ T cells sorted from blood. Taken with the paper, the label for cell subset or site translates to: CD45RA-negative fraction. This sequence originates from a man aged 18-30 years in good health. The rearranged chain carries TRBV5-1 and TRBJ1-2, with TRBD1 matching 7 junction bases. The CDR3 amino acid sequence is: CASSLDGQVNQDGYTF. The nucleotide sequence reads as follows: TGCGCCAGCAGCTTGGACGGACAGGTGAATCAGGATGGCTACACCTTC.